These T cell receptor beta chains were read from a single sample in a study of post-analysis software for immune sequencing data. TCRdb redid the calling of the PCR reads with MiXCR, one entry per CDR3 protein. The data hold around 160,000 distinct CDR3 sequences, with under 40% observed a single time. Sequenced material: blood, taken after autologous hematopoietic stem cell transplantation. The receptors come from a girl aged 10 to 17 with multiple sclerosis. The conserved cysteine and the conserved F or W are not part of the CDR3 here. The D gene is left open where the match is weak.

d_call | v_call | cdr3_aa
TRBD2 | TRBV12-3/TRBV12-4 | ASSLGTSGTDTQY
- | TRBV9 | ASSVGGRSYEQY
TRBD1 | TRBV5-1 | ASSSLQGAAKNIQY
TRBD2 | TRBV7-6 | ASSLDPGGEQF
- | TRBV9 | ASSPLSHPQQETQY
TRBD1 | TRBV12-5 | ASGLVGGTGGDGYT
- | TRBV10-3 | AIRGGYEQY
- | TRBV14 | ASSHLTRDTEAF
- | TRBV13 | ASSLRLDIGGGRSYNEQF
TRBD2 | TRBV11-2 | ASSLGRLAGLPDTQY
TRBD1 | TRBV7-2 | ASSPPTGTANSPLH
- | TRBV7-3 | ASSLRGNNEQF
TRBD1 | TRBV20-1 | SATGQGYEQY
- | TRBV28 | ASSPSAKNYGYT
- | TRBV29-1 | SVELGPEQF
TRBD1 | TRBV6-5 | ASSYSGTGGTDTQY
- | TRBV5-1 | ASSSQGQRGYT
TRBD2 | TRBV5-1 | ASSTPTSGRGVSYNEQF
- | TRBV6-1 | ASSEGTLAKNIQY
- | TRBV11-2 | ASSLALGYLDEQY
- | TRBV20-1 | SARQAGETQY
- | TRBV11-3 | ASSLAGEDGYT
TRBD2 | TRBV9 | ASSVGTSGRAPPDTQY
TRBD1 | TRBV20-1 | SAAPDRDNQY
- | TRBV6-4 | ASYVSGMNEQF
- | TRBV12-3/TRBV12-4 | ASSLGGRGTEAF
- | TRBV28 | ASRRAKSSYEQY
- | TRBV27 | ASSSPLGLVYEQY
TRBD2 | TRBV28 | ASSLSLPLAGNTQY
- | TRBV5-6 | ASSSGVGERSGYT
- | TRBV29-1 | SVSAQAIQETQY
TRBD2 | TRBV24-1 | ATRGGSTDTQY
- | TRBV7-2 | ASSLAPVGTSSYEQY
- | TRBV29-1 | SVEVWGTGANVLT
- | TRBV6-1 | ASSLTETYEQY
TRBD2 | TRBV28 | ASSTISGGLAGGETQY
- | TRBV20-1 | SASREEIHEQY
- | TRBV7-2 | ASSKAGRAVEQY
TRBD1 | TRBV6-5 | ASSYSGSGRDSGTQY
- | TRBV6-1 | ASSEAEQGNTIY
TRBD1 | TRBV12-3/TRBV12-4 | ASSPGTGDIYGYT
TRBD2 | TRBV4-2 | ASSQDPTSGGDIQY
- | TRBV5-1 | ASSLGTSQGSYEQY
TRBD2 | TRBV18 | ASAPLAGISNEQF
- | TRBV12-3/TRBV12-4 | ASSADSPGLGTDAQY
- | TRBV7-9 | ASSLPQATDTQY